Below are 25 T cell receptor beta chains sequenced from a single sample in a study of T cell responses to AZD1222 COVID-19 vaccine. Libraries were prepared by immunoSEQ multiplex PCR; TCRdb keeps only in-frame clonotypes and omits some of them. The table has around 120,000 clones, around 92% seen once. The starting material was peripheral blood, obtained on day 0 of AZD1222 vaccination. The source is an adult in good health.

The chain joins TRBV11-3 to TRBJ1-1, with 7 positions matching TRBD1. From germline, CDR1 is SGHNT and CDR2 YENEEA. The CDR3 contains 16 residues. Germline trimming cut 1 base from V and 5 bases from J; bases unmatched to any gene: 10. Here the CDR3 reads CASSLGGYRGETEAFF. The DNA for the CDR3 is TGTGCCAGCAGCTTAGGGGGGTACAGGGGTGAGACTGAAGCTTTCTTT.

J is TRBJ2-5 and V is TRBV27; D ambiguous. The V gene's germline CDR1 is MNHEY and CDR2 SMNVEV (reference sequence). The CDR3 length is 16 residues. Trimming stripped 0 bases from V and 2 bases from J, with 13 bases between. This CDR3 reads CASSLSSFDFQETQYF. Here the CDR3 DNA reads TGTGCCAGCAGTTTATCATCCTTTGACTTTCAAGAGACCCAGTACTTC.

The rearrangement joins TRBV5-6 to TRBJ2-3; 11 bases are shared with TRBD2. CDR1 SGHDT and CDR2 YYEEEE come from the germline V gene. With V trimmed by 4 bases and J by 2 bases, 9 bases remained unmatched. The CDR3 is made up of 17 amino acids. The CDR3 bases are TGTGCCAGCAGCAGCTTGACTAGCGGGGAGATCACAGATACGCAGTATTTT. Protein sequence: CASSSLTSGEITDTQYF.

The chain combines TRBV5-8 with TRBJ1-5, with D hard to call. The germline CDR1 and CDR2 sequences are SGHTS and YDEGEE. The V end was cut by 0 bases, the J end by 0 bases, with 7 bases between. The CDR3 spans 15 residues. The chain's CDR3 is CASSLAGYSNQPQHF. CDR3 coding DNA: TGTGCCAGCAGCTTGGCAGGATATAGCAATCAGCCCCAGCATTTT.

V usage is TRBV7-2 and J usage is TRBJ1-2; D is uncertain. V was shortened by 2 bases and J by 8 bases, with 12 bases between the two germline ends. Germline loops: CDR1 SGHTA, CDR2 FQGNSA. The CDR3 runs 13 residues. The CDR3 here is CASSLQERYGYTF. The CDR3 DNA is TGTGCCAGCAGCTTACAGGAGCGCTACGGCTACACCTTC.

The V gene is TRBV27, the J gene TRBJ2-7; no reliable D call. The germline V gene encodes CDR1 MNHEY and CDR2 SMNVEV (reference sequence). This CDR3 is built from 15 residues. Deletions cut 0 bases from V and 4 bases from J, with 13 bases between. The CDR3 DNA reads TGTGCCAGCAGTTTATCGATAGGTACCGGGTACGAGCAGTACTTC. Residues: CASSLSIGTGYEQYF.

The chain couples TRBV5-4 to TRBJ1-6; 8 bases line up with TRBD1. The CDR3 length is 15 residues. Germline V gene sequence: CDR1 SGHNT, CDR2 YYREEE (reference sequence). V lost 0 bases to trimming and J lost 9 bases; unmatched junction nucleotides: 5. The CDR3 DNA reads TGTGCCAGCAGCTTGGCCGGGACAGGCCCTTCACCCCTCCACTTT. Amino acid sequence: CASSLAGTGPSPLHF.

The chain uses TRBV21-1 and TRBJ1-5; the table's D gene call, TRBD1, was not cross checked with the DNA. TRBV21-1 is designated a pseudogene. This CDR3 has 17 amino acids. CDR3 nucleotide sequence: TGTGCCAGCAGCATCTTCCTAGGACAGATTAGCAATCAGCCCCAGCATTTT. This codes for CASSIFLGQISNQPQHF.

V usage is TRBV9 and J usage is TRBJ1-2; 9 bases are a match to TRBD1. Germline CDR1 and CDR2: SGDLS and YYNGEE. CDR3 length: 15 amino acids. With 4 bases clipped from V and 5 bases from J, the junction kept 9 bases outside the gene matches. CDR3 nucleotides: TGTGCCAGCAGCCCCCGGGACAGGGCAGTTTATGGCTACACCTTC. It is translated as CASSPRDRAVYGYTF.

The chain links TRBV19 to TRBJ2-2; weak D call: TRBD2 (5 bases). V lost 1 base, J lost 1 base, and 7 bases lay in between. The CDR3 has 15 residues. Germline V gene data show CDR1 as LNHDA and CDR2 as SQIVND (reference sequence). CDR3 sequence (DNA): TGTGCCAGTAGTATAGTAAGCGGGAACACCGGGGAGCTGTTTTTT. Its translation is CASSIVSGNTGELFF.

V is TRBV7-9 and J is TRBJ2-5, with 10 bases matching TRBD2. The CDR3 length is 14 residues. The germline gives CDR1 SEHNR, CDR2 FQNEAQ (reference sequence). The J segment lost 1 base and the V segment lost 11 bases, leaving 7 bases of the junction unmatched. The CDR3 DNA reads as TGTGCCGCGGGGAGCGGGAGGGCCCAAGAGACCCAGTACTTC. It specifies CAAGSGRAQETQYF.

V gene TRBV2 combines with J gene TRBJ2-1, with D hard to call. The CDR3 sequence is 15 residues long. Germline V gene sequence: CDR1 SNHLY, CDR2 FYNNEI. Between the trimmed V and J ends, which lost 2 bases and 0 bases, there was a span of 8 bases. DNA of the CDR3: TGTGCCAGCAGTGAATTTCTAGACTCCTACAATGAGCAGTTCTTC. Translating it yields CASSEFLDSYNEQFF. The full variable domain, in which reference TRBV2 and TRBJ2-1 provide the parts outside the CDR3, is EPEVTQTPSHQVTQMGQEVILRCVPISNHLYFYWYRQILGQKVEFLVSFYNNEISEKSEIFDDQFSVERPDGSNFTLKIRSTKLEDSAMYFCASSEFLDSYNEQFFGPGTRLTVL.

The V call is TRBV28, the J call TRBJ1-4; D gene ambiguous. Germline V gene lookup returns CDR1 MDHEN and CDR2 SYDVKM. V lost 6 bases, J lost 0 bases, and 8 bases lay in between. The CDR3 is made up of 14 amino acids. The CDR3 DNA follows: TGTGCCAGCAGGAAGGGTACAACTAATGAAAAACTGTTTTTT. Amino acids: CASRKGTTNEKLFF.

This chain links TRBV7-2 with TRBJ1-4; D is unresolved. V was clipped by 5 bases and J by 4 bases, with 11 bases between them. This CDR3 is built from 14 residues. CDR1 and CDR2 (germline): SGHTA, FQGNSA. The CDR3 is CASSGGYGNEKLFF. In DNA form, the CDR3 reads TGTGCCAGCAGCGGAGGATATGGTAATGAAAAACTGTTTTTT.

The CDR3 DNA sequence: TGTGCCAGCAGCTTGCGGCTCTTTAACACCGGGGAGCTGTTTTTT. This codes for CASSLRLFNTGELFF. This chain joins TRBV5-8 and TRBJ2-2; D gene uncertain. Trimming pared 1 base from V and 2 bases from J, leaving 9 bases between. Germline loops: CDR1 SGHTS, CDR2 YDEGEE. This CDR3 is 15 amino acids long. The full variable domain, its missing parts supplied by reference TRBV5-8 and TRBJ2-2, is EAGVTQSPTHLIKTRGQQATLRCSPISGHTSVYWYQQALGLGLQFLLWYDEGEERNRGNFPPRFSGRQFPNYSSELNVNALELEDSALYLCASSLRLFNTGELFFGEGSRLTVL.

The CDR3 loop is CASSQDLGLGHYPSDTDTQYF. Here the CDR3 DNA reads TGTGCCAGCAGCCAAGATCTTGGTCTCGGGCACTATCCCTCTGACACAGATACGCAGTATTTT. The V and J genes are TRBV3-1 (or the pseudogene TRBV3-2) and TRBJ2-3, with D hard to call. Looked up from germline, CDR1 is LGHDT and CDR2 is YNNKEL (reference sequence). The CDR3 is made up of 21 amino acids. Between the trimmed V and J ends, which lost 0 bases and 2 bases, there was a span of 27 bases.

The CDR3 DNA is TGTGCCACCCGGACAGCCCGTAATGAAAAACTGTTTTTT. This gives the protein CATRTARNEKLFF. The chain uses TRBV27 and TRBJ1-4, with TRBD1 as a possible D gene (6 bases). V lost 10 bases and J 4 bases, leaving 13 bases between the germline ends. Germline CDR1 reads MNHEY; CDR2 reads SMNVEV (reference sequence). CDR3 length: 13 residues.

The J gene is TRBJ2-2, the V gene TRBV28; the D gene is possibly TRBD2 (5 bases). CDR1 and CDR2 (germline): MDHEN, SYDVKM. This CDR3 spans 15 amino acids. The ends were cut back, 1 base at V and 2 bases at J, with 8 bases in the middle. The CDR3 protein is CASSLSAVNTGELFF. In nucleotides, the CDR3 is TGTGCCAGCAGTTTATCAGCGGTCAACACCGGGGAGCTGTTTTTT.

The chain recombines TRBV5-4 with TRBJ1-2, with 9 bases aligning to TRBD1. CDR1 is SGHNT and CDR2 is YYREEE in the germline V gene (reference sequence). The CDR3 contains 17 residues. The ends lost 3 bases at V and 6 bases at J; junction bases unmatched: 15. CDR3 loop: CASSSGWGNTGGDGYTF. The CDR3 DNA is TGTGCCAGCAGCTCTGGGTGGGGTAACACAGGGGGCGATGGCTACACCTTC.

J is TRBJ1-5 and V is TRBV19; 8 bases align to TRBD1. Germline V gives CDR1 LNHDA, CDR2 SQIVND (reference sequence). This CDR3 is built from 15 residues. V dropped 5 bases and J dropped 4; count of bases not matched to a gene: 7. The CDR3 bases are TGTGCCAGTAGTCTCTGGACAGGGACAAATCAGCCCCAGCATTTT. It encodes CASSLWTGTNQPQHF.

The rearrangement joins TRBV28 to TRBJ1-6; no clear D gene. Trimming took 1 base from V and 8 from J, leaving 15 bases between them. The germline V gene encodes CDR1 MDHEN and CDR2 SYDVKM. The CDR3 sequence is 16 residues long. The CDR3 loop reads CASSLSGRTNYSPLHF. As DNA, the CDR3 is TGTGCCAGCAGTTTATCCGGCAGGACCAATTATTCACCCCTCCACTTT.

V usage is TRBV4-1 and J usage is TRBJ1-3, with D unclear. The ends were cut back, 0 bases at V and 0 bases at J, with 6 bases in the middle. Germline-derived CDR1 and CDR2 are MGHRA and YSYEKL. The CDR3 covers 15 residues. The CDR3 loop is CASSQDRRSGNTIYF. In nucleotides, the CDR3 is TGCGCCAGCAGCCAAGACCGCCGCTCTGGAAACACCATATATTTT.

The rearrangement joins TRBV5-6 to TRBJ2-3; 10 bases match TRBD2. Germline CDR1 reads SGHDT; CDR2 reads YYEEEE. The V segment lost 4 bases and the J segment 8 bases; nucleotides outside the gene matches: 13. This CDR3 has 16 amino acids. DNA for the CDR3: TGTGCCAGCAGCCCCGACGGAAGCGGGGGGGGGCGTACGCAGTATTTT. It codes for CASSPDGSGGGRTQYF.

V gene TRBV10-3 combines with J gene TRBJ2-5, with D perhaps matching TRBD1 (6 bases). V lost 2 bases, J lost 5 bases, and 6 bases lay in between. CDR3 length equals 12 residues. CDR1 ENHRY and CDR2 SYGVKD come from the germline V gene. The CDR3 DNA reads TGTGCCATCAGTGAGCAGGGGGAGACCCAGTACTTC. Its protein is CAISEQGETQYF.

The V gene is TRBV12-5, the J gene TRBJ2-3; TRBD2 matches at 10 bases. Germline assignment: CDR1 LGHNT and CDR2 FRNRAP. The CDR3 totals 17 residues. J gave up 2 bases and V 3 bases, and 8 bases lay outside the gene matches. The CDR3 bases are TGTGCTAGTGGTTTCTCCCCGCTAGCGGGGGACACAGATACGCAGTATTTT. Translation gives CASGFSPLAGDTDTQYF.